A selection of T cell receptor beta chains follows, all from one sample in a study of blood T cell repertoires in COVID-19. Clones were read by immunoSEQ multiplex PCR, and TCRdb kept only the in-frame ones, dropping some. Counted here are over 350,000 clones, roughly 85% occurring once; the ten biggest clones make up approximately 2%. The source material was PBMCs or T cells enriched from blood (not recorded which). These receptors all come from a young woman with acute COVID-19. Each CDR3 is given with its conserved first and last residue.

cdr3_length j_call v_call cdr3_aa
17 TRBJ2-1 TRBV5-5 CASSQDIAGAFMNEQFF
15 TRBJ2-7 TRBV6-5 CASSSQGGSSYEQYF
16 TRBJ1-5 TRBV7-2 CASSLDGTGVLQPQHF
14 TRBJ2-7 TRBV7-2 CASSFSGTSGEQYF
13 TRBJ1-3 TRBV6-4 CASTGGAGNTIYF
17 TRBJ1-3 TRBV7-2 CASSLVGTGFSGNTIYF
17 TRBJ1-4 TRBV7-2 CASSNLRAQVFNEKLFF
12 TRBJ2-3 TRBV11-2 CASSPSTDTQYF
18 TRBJ2-7 TRBV11-2 CASSFRTSGMALRYEQYF
14 TRBJ2-7 TRBV15 CATSRGPDKYEQYF
15 TRBJ1-1 TRBV6-5 CATTNWGVGNTEAFF
15 TRBJ2-2 TRBV9 CASSLRREGPGELFF
15 TRBJ2-1 TRBV6-4 CASSDGTSGPNEQFF
15 TRBJ1-2 TRBV21-1 CASSIRDRENYGYTF
13 TRBJ2-2 TRBV4-1 CASSPRGVGELFF
15 TRBJ2-1 TRBV10-3 CAISESETSYNEQFF
17 TRBJ2-1 TRBV4-3 CASSQETGSGRYNEQFF
19 TRBJ2-7 TRBV3-1/TRBV3-2 CASILTGTSGEGDSYEQYF
13 TRBJ2-3 TRBV2 CASRADFTDTQYF
12 TRBJ2-7 TRBV3-1/TRBV3-2 CASSQTELGQYF
16 TRBJ2-1 TRBV3-1/TRBV3-2 CASSQADRGLLHEQFF